This T cell receptor beta chain was captured in a study of pediatric ulcerative colitis (dated by TCRdb to the late 2010s). Describing the broader study: Of the ulcerative colitis patients, about 7 had pancolitis and two had left-sided colitis, and histology in every patient was consistent with ulcerative colitis. From 8 to 10 newly diagnosed, treatment-naive pediatric ulcerative colitis patients and four non-IBD control children, paired blood and rectal samples were collected. Using the Pediatric Ulcerative Colitis Activity Index, a couple of patients were classed as having mild disease, several as having moderate disease and three as having acute severe colitis. What the authors observed across the whole study: Compared with controls, ulcerative colitis patients showed significantly higher autologous blood-rectal clonal overlap, a finding that suggests increased T cell trafficking to inflamed tissue. A couple of patients' blood samples yielded substantially fewer templates for technical reasons and were excluded from blood-rectal overlap analysis. The healthy control group was small, consisting of only four individuals. Features of the rectal repertoire distinguished controls, mild-moderate colitis patients and acute severe colitis patients, and in acute severe colitis rectal diversity was lower because of clonal expansions. Because the repertoires came from total lymphocyte DNA, rare subsets such as regulatory T cells may have patterns that are not reflected. Two rectal CDR3 clonotypes were detected in all ulcerative colitis patients and were not detected in any of the controls.

Ulcerative colitis patients had received no immunosuppressive medication before the diagnostic colonoscopy. Blood was sampled at the same time as the colonoscopy. The Wizard kit (Promega) was used to extract genomic DNA from the blood and intestinal samples. Turning to this clone: Its antigen remains undetermined. Per-base qualities were not stored, and no clone one base away is much larger.

CDR3 length: 15 amino acids, cysteine to phenylalanine. Only CDR3 DNA is held: 45 bases, read in frame from base 1. Based on the germline V gene, the CDR1 and CDR2 sequences are SGHVS and FNYEAQ. Ends trimmed: V by 5 bases, J by 2 bases; bases unmatched to a gene: 5. Through the immunoSEQ TRB Survey service, multiplex V and J primers were used to amplify rearranged CDR3 beta regions from genomic DNA. To keep sequencing depth the same across samples, survey-level depth of up to 500,000 reads per sample was applied. The libraries were purified, combined into pools and sequenced with Illumina technology. As for how the authors treated the data: immunoSEQ online tools were used for productive clonality, sample overlap, pairwise scatters, CDR3 beta length, V/D/J gene usage and productiveness. Alongside Shannon and Simpson indices, calculated diversity was computed as the number of unique rearrangements divided by total templates, multiplied by 100. Principal component analysis was performed on Z-score normalized data with the R prcomp function and the ggbiplot package. Blood-rectal clonal overlap within each subject was quantified with Morisita's index. Not all clones reach the TCRdb copy of this immuneACCESS table, which keeps in-frame sequences only. Checked studies attribute under half of the gap to unresolved V genes and leave the rest unexplained. The DNA gave D and trimming, while V, J and clone size come from that table. This sample gives 64,000 or so clones in total; 77% of them show up just once. The ten largest clones add up to 5.2% of the sample.

This TCR was recovered from a boy aged 5-17 years with moderate ulcerative colitis. Recombination connected TRBV7-6 to TRBJ2-3, and TRBD1 matches 9 of the central bases. The sample comprised blood. The CDR3 sequence is CASSPRDRDTDTQYF. The nucleotide sequence reads as follows: TGTGCCAGCAGCCCCCGGGACAGGGACACAGATACGCAGTATTTT.